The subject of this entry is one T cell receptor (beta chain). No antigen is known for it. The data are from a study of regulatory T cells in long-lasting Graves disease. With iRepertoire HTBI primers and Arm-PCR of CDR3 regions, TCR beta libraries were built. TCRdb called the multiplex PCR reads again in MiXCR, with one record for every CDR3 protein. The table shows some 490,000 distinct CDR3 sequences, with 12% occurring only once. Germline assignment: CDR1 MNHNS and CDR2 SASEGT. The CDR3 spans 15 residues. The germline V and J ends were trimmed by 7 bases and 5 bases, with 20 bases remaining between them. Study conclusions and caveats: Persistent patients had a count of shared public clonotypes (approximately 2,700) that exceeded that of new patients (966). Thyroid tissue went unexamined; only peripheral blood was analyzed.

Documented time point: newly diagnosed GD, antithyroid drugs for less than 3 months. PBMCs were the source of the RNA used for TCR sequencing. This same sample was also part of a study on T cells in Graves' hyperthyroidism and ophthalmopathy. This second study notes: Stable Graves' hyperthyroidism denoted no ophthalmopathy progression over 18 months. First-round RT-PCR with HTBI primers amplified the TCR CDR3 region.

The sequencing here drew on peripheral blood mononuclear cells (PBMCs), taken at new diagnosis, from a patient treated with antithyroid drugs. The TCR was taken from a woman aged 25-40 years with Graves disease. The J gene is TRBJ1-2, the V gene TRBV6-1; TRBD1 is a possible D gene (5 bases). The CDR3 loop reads CASTVDTTIPYGYTF. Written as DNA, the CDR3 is TGTGCCAGCACTGTGGACACGACTATCCCTTATGGCTACACCTTC.